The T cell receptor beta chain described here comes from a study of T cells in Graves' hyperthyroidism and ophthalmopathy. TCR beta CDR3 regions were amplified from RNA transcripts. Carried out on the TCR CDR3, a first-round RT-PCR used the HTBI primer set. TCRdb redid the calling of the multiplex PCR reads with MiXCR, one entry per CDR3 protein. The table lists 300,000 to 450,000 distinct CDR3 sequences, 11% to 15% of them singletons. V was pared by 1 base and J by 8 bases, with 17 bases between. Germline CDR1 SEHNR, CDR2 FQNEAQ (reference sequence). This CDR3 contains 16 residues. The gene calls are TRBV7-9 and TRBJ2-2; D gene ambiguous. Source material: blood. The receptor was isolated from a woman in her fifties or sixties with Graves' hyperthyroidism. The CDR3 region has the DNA TGTGCCAGCAGCTTAGTCCCCTTCCTTCAAGGGGGGGAGCTGTTTTTT. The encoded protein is CASSLVPFLQGGELFF.